Sequencing of this TCR beta chain was carried out in a study of shared clonotypes between healthy human individuals. The test was conducted at deep level. Here immunoSEQ multiplex PCR was the method, and the copy in TCRdb shows in-frame clones only, minus some. The sample holds fewer than 650,000 clones, roughly 72% seen once. Germline loops: CDR1 MDHEN, CDR2 SYDVKM. The CDR3 extends over 14 amino acids. J lost 9 bases, V lost 5 bases, and 8 bases had no gene match. There were no recent acute infections or vaccinations among the donors, who were healthy HIV-negative adults. Some 84 million PBMCs supplied genomic DNA for unsorted samples.

The chain has TRBV28 and TRBJ2-4, with 9 nucleotides matching TRBD2. Sequencing was done on a sample of PBMCs. This sequence originates from a middle-aged woman in good health. Some clones in this sample may be carry-over from other donors' samples. The DNA of the CDR3 is TGTGCCAGCAGTCCGGGACTAGCTGTGGGCATTCAGTACTTC. Amino acid sequence: CASSPGLAVGIQYF. Looking up the rest from reference TRBV28 and TRBJ2-4 gives the full variable domain: DVKVTQSSRYLVKRTGEKVFLECVQDMDHENMFWYRQDPGLGLRLIYFSYDVKMKEKGDIPEGYSVSREKKERFSLILESASTNQTSMYLCASSPGLAVGIQYFGAGTRLSVL.